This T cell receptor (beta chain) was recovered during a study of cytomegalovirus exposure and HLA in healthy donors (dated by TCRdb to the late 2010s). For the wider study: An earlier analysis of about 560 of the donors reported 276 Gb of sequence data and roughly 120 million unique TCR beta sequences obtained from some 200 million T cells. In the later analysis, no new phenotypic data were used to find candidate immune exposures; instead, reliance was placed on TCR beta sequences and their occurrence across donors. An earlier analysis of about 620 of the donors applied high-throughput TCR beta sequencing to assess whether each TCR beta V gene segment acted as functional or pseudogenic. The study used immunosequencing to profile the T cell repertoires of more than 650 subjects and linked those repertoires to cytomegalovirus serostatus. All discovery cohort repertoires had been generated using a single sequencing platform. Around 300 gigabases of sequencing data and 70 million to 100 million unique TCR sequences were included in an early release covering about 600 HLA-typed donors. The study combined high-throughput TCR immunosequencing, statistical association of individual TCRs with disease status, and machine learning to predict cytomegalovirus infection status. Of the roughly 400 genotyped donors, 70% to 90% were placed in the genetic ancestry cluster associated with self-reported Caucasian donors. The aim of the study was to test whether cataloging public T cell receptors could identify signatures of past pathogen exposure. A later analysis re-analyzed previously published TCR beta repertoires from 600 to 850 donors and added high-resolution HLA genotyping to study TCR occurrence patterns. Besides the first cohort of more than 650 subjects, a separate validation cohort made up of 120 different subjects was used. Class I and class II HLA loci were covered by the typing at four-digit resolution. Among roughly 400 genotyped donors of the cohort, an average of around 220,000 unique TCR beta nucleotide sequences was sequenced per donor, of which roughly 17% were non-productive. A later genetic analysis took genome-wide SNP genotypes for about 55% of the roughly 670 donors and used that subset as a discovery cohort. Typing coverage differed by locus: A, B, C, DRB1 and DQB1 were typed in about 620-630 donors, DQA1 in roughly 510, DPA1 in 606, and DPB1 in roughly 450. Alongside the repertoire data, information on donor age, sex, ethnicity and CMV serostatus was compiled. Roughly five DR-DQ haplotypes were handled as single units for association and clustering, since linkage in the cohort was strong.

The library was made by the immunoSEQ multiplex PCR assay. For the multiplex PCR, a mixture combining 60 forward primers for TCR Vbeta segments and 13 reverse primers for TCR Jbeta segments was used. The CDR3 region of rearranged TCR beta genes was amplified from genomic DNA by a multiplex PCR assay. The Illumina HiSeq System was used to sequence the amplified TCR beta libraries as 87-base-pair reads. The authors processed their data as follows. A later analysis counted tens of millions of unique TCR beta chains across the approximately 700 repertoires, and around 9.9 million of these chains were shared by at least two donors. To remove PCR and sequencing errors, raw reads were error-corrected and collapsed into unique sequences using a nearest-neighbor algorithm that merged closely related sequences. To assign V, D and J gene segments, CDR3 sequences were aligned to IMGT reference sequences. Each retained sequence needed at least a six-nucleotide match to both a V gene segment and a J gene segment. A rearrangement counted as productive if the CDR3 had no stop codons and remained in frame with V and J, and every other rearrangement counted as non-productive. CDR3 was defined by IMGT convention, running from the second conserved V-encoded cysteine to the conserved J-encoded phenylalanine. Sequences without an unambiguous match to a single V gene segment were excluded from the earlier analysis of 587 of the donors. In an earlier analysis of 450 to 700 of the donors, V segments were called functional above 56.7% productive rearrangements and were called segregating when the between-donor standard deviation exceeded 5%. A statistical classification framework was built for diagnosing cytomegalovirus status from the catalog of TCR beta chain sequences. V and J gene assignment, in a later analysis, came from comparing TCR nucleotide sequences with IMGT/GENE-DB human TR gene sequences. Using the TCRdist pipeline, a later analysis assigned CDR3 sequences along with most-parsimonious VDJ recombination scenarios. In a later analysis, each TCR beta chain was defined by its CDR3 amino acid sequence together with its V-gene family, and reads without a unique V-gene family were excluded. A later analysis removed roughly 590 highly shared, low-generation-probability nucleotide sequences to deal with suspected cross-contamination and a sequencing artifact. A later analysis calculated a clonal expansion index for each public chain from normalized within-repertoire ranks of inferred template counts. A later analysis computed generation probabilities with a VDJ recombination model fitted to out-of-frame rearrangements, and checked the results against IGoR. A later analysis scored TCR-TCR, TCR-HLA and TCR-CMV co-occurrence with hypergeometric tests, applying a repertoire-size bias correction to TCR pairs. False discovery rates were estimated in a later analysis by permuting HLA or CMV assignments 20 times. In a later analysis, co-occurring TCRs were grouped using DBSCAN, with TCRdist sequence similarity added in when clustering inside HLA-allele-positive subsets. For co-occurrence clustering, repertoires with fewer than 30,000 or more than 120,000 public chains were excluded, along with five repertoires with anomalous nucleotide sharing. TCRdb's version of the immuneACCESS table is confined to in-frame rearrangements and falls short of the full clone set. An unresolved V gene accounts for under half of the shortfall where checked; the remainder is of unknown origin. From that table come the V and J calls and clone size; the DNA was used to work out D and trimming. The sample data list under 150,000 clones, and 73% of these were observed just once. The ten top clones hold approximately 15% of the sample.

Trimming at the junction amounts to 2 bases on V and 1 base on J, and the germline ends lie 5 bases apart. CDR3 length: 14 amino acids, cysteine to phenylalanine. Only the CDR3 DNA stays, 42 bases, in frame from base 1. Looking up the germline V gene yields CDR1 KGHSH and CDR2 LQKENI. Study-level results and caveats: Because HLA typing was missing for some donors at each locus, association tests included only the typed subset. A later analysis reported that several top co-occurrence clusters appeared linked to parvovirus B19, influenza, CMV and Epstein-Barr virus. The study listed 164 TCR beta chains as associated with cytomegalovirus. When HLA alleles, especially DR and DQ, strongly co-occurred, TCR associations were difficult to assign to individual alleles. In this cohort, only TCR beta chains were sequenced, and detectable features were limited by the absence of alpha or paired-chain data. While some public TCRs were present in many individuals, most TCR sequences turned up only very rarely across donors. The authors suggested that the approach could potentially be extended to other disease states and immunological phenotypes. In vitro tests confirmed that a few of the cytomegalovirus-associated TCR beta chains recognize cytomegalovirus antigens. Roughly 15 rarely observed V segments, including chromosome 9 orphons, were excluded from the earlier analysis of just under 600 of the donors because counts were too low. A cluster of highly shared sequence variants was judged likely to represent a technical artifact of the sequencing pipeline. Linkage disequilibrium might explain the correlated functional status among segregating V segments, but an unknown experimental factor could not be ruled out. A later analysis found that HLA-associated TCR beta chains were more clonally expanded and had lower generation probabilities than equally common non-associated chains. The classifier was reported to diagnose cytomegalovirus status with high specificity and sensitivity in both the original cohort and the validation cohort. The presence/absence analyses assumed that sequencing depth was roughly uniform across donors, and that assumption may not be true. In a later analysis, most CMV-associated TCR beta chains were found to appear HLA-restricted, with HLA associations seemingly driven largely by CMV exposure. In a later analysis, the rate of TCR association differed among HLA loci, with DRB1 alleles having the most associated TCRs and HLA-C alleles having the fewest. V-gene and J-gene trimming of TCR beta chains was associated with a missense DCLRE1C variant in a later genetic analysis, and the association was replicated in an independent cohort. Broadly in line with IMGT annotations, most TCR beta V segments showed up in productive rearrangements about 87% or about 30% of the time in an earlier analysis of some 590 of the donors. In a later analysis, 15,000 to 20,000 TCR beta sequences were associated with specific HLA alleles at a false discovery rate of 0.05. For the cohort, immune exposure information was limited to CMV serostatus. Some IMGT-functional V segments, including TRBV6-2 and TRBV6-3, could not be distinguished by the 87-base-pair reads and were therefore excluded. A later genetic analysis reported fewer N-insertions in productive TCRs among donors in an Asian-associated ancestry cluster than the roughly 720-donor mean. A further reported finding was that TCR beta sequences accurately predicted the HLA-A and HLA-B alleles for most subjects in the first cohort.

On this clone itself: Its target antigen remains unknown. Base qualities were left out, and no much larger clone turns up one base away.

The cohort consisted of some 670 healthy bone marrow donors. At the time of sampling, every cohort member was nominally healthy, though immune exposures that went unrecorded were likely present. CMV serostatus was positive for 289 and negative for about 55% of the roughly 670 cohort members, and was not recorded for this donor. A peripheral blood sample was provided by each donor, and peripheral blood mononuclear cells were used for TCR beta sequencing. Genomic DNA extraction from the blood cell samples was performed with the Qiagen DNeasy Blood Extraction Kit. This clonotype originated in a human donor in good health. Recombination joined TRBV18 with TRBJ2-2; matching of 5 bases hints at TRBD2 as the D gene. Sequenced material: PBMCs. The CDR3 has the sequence CASSPEGNTGELFF. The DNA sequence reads TGTGCCAGCTCACCAGAGGGGAACACCGGGGAGCTGTTTTTT.